The T cell receptor (beta chain) under discussion was sequenced for a study of cytomegalovirus exposure and HLA in healthy donors. Study-level findings and limits: Most TCR sequences showed up rarely, but some public TCRs showed up in many donors. About 87% or about 30% of the time was how often most TCR beta V segments were productive, according to an earlier analysis. The study designated over 150 TCR beta chains cytomegalovirus-associated. Reportedly, HLA-A and HLA-B alleles of most subjects were accurately predicted from TCR beta.

The primer mix had 60 Vbeta and 13 Jbeta primers. Assay: immunoSEQ multiplex PCR; the TCRdb copy retains only in-frame clones and omits some. The sample holds 90,000 to 150,000 clones, 60% to 85% seen once. On this clone itself: No antigen is known for it.

The germline V and J ends were trimmed by 0 bases and 2 bases, with 11 bases remaining between them. This CDR3 region has 16 residues. Germline CDR1 SGDLS, CDR2 YYNGEE. What was sequenced was PBMCs. This TCR was sampled from a woman in her 40s in good health and CMV-seropositive. The chain joins TRBV9 to TRBJ2-2; the D is unclear. CDR3 protein: CASSVGKSQNTGELFF. The CDR3 nucleotides read TGTGCCAGCAGCGTAGGAAAAAGCCAAAACACCGGGGAGCTGTTTTTT.